This TCR beta chain was recovered during a study of T-cell reconstitution after alpha-beta-depleted transplantation in children. Preparing the TCRbeta library involved the use of unique molecular identifiers. TCRdb re-called the PCR reads through MiXCR, storing one row per CDR3 protein. The sample carries about 300,000 distinct CDR3 sequences, less than 9.5% recorded once. The study's findings and limits: Where some patients showed high TCRbeta diversity at day 60, it came from recipient T cells and thymic progenitors that had survived. Approximately two months post-transplant, alpha-beta T cells reportedly originated from several hundred expanded graft clones. Fresh T-cell production supplied most of the T-cell counts and diversity seen one year after transplant.

Concerning this clonotype: Its antigen is not identified.

The CDR3 spans 16 residues. The germline V gene encodes CDR1 SGHTA and CDR2 FQGNSA. Deletions cut 0 bases from V and 0 bases from J, with 11 bases between. The TCR originated in a female patient aged 2-10 years who had a stem cell transplant for Fanconi anemia, so the T cells may come from the graft donor. The chain is built from TRBV7-2 and TRBJ1-1; no reliable D call. Sequenced material: peripheral blood, taken 360 days after TCRalphabeta/CD19-depleted stem cell transplant. The CDR3 sequence: CASSLAIRWMNTEAFF. CDR3 nucleotide sequence: TGTGCCAGCAGCTTAGCAATACGGTGGATGAACACTGAAGCTTTCTTT.